The 15 T cell receptor beta chains in this list originate from one sample, sequenced in a study of shared clonotypes between healthy human individuals. Sequencing used immunoSEQ multiplex PCR; TCRdb keeps in-frame clones, though not all of them. The table shows some 1 million clones, with about 80% occurring only once. Sequenced: memory CD4+ T cells sorted from blood. Subset given: CD45RA-negative fraction. These receptors originate from a man younger than 30 in good health.

Points on this clone: Distinct nucleotide sequences in the sample also encode this CDR3. This chain uses TRBV28 with TRBJ2-5; 11 bases are shared with TRBD2. CDR1 is MDHEN and CDR2 is SYDVKM in the germline V gene. There are 15 residues in the CDR3. V gave up 2 bases and J gave up 2 bases; unmatched junction bases: 1. For the CDR3, the DNA is TGTGCCAGCAGTTTAACTAGCGGGGGTCAAGAGACCCAGTACTTC. This sequence encodes CASSLTSGGQETQYF.

Only a few counts were recorded for this clone. V is TRBV5-4 and J is TRBJ1-2; 7 bases match TRBD1. The V segment lost 4 bases and the J segment 1 base; nucleotides outside the gene matches: 1. The CDR3 spans 13 residues. Germline CDR1 and CDR2: SGHNT and YYREEE (reference sequence). The CDR3 spells CASSRDSNYGYTF. The CDR3 DNA reads TGTGCCAGCAGCCGGGACAGTAACTATGGCTACACCTTC.

This chain links TRBV19 with TRBJ1-6; maybe TRBD1 (5 bases). The CDR3 contains 13 residues. V lost 2 bases and J 10 bases, leaving 9 bases between the germline ends. CDR1 is LNHDA, CDR2 SQIVND, per germline (reference sequence). The chain's CDR3 is CASSIQGGSPLHF. The DNA of the CDR3 is TGTGCCAGTAGTATACAGGGAGGATCACCCCTCCACTTT.

This rearrangement joins TRBV7-8 to TRBJ2-1, with 11 bases matching TRBD2. CDR3 length equals 13 residues. The V gene's germline CDR1 is SGHVS and CDR2 FQNEAQ. J was trimmed by 10 bases and V by 6 bases; bases with no gene match: 5. CDR3 in amino acids: CASSLSGRAEQFF. DNA of the CDR3: TGTGCCAGCAGTCTTAGCGGGAGGGCCGAGCAGTTCTTC.

The CDR3 sequence is CASSDSQGGQQPQHF. In nucleotides, the CDR3 is TGTGCCAGTAGTGATTCCCAGGGCGGTCAACAGCCCCAGCATTTT. The chain employs TRBV19 and TRBJ1-5; D is perhaps TRBD1 (5 bases). Germline-derived CDR1 and CDR2 are LNHDA and SQIVND (reference sequence). Trimming left V 5 bases short and J 7 bases short, with 18 bases between. This CDR3 region has 15 residues.

This clone was counted many times. The CDR3 coding sequence is TGTGCCAGCAGCTTAGCGCAAAAAGACAGGGATACTTTCTTT. Protein: CASSLAQKDRDTFF. V is TRBV7-8 and J is TRBJ1-1, with TRBD1 matching over 7 bases. The CDR3 length is 14 residues. The V gene end was trimmed by 0 bases and the J gene end by 12 bases; junction bases not matched to a gene: 10. The germline V gene encodes CDR1 SGHVS and CDR2 FQNEAQ.

Details on this clone: Distinct nucleotide sequences in the sample also encode this CDR3. The genes are TRBV5-4 and TRBJ2-7; 7 nucleotides agree with TRBD1. The trim removed 5 bases at V and 2 bases at J, leaving 7 bases unmatched. Germline CDR1 reads SGHNT; CDR2 reads YYREEE (reference sequence). The CDR3 has 14 amino acids. CDR3 loop: CASSRPGQTYEQYF. DNA of the CDR3: TGTGCCAGCAGTCGACCGGGACAGACCTACGAGCAGTACTTC.

The chain joins TRBV6-1 to TRBJ1-5; possible D gene TRBD1, 5 bases. CDR1 is MNHNS, CDR2 SASEGT, per germline. This CDR3 comprises 13 residues. Trimming took off 7 bases at V and 2 bases at J, with 9 bases between the two ends. The CDR3 protein is CASMGEGNQPQHF. In DNA, the CDR3 is TGTGCCAGCATGGGGGAAGGCAATCAGCCCCAGCATTTT.

The chain recombines TRBV9 with TRBJ2-3; TRBD2 might be the D (6 bases). V lost 0 bases and J 5 bases, leaving 16 bases between the germline ends. CDR1 is SGDLS and CDR2 is YYNGEE in the germline V gene. This CDR3 region has 16 residues. CDR3 sequence reads: CASSVGWRRGEDTQYF. CDR3 DNA sequence: TGTGCCAGCAGCGTAGGCTGGCGGAGGGGCGAAGATACGCAGTATTTT.

This clone has just a few counts. The chain combines TRBV5-1 with TRBJ2-7; 12 bases agree with TRBD1. In germline, CDR1 is SGHRS, CDR2 YFSETQ. Trimming cost V 4 bases and J 6 bases; bases outside gene matches: 8. This CDR3 comprises 15 residues. The DNA for the CDR3 is TGCGCCAGCAGCCAAGCCGGGACAGGGGGCCTCGAGCAGTACTTC. Encoded protein: CASSQAGTGGLEQYF.

The chain combines TRBV29-1 with TRBJ2-7, with 7 bases aligning to TRBD1. Unmatched junction bases numbered 5, after V lost 2 bases and J lost 10 bases. CDR3 length: 11 residues. Germline loops: CDR1 SQVTM, CDR2 ANQGSEA. CDR3 region: CSVERGQAQYF. DNA of the CDR3: TGCAGCGTTGAACGAGGACAGGCTCAGTACTTC.

The chain recombines TRBV7-9 with TRBJ1-4; TRBD1 matches at 8 bases. Germline lookup yields CDR1 SEHNR and CDR2 FQNEAQ (reference sequence). This CDR3 region has 17 residues. V gave up 5 bases and J gave up 7 bases; unmatched junction bases: 15. The CDR3 DNA sequence: TGTGCCAGCAGCCCAAATCTCAGGGGGCTGGGTGGTGAAAAACTGTTTTTT. Amino acids: CASSPNLRGLGGEKLFF. The full variable domain, with the rest looked up from reference TRBV7-9 and TRBJ1-4, is DTGVSQNPRHKITKRGQNVTFRCDPISEHNRLYWYRQTLGQGPEFLTYFQNEAQLEKSRLLSDRFSAERPKGSFSTLEIQRTEQGDSAMYLCASSPNLRGLGGEKLFFGSGTQLSVL.

The gene calls are TRBV4-2 and TRBJ2-7; D is possibly TRBD2 (6 bases). The CDR3 covers 16 residues. V lost 0 bases and J lost 0, with 12 bases in between. CDR1 and CDR2 (germline): LGHNA, YNFKEQ. Here the CDR3 reads CASSQESGVISYEQYF. DNA of the CDR3: TGTGCCAGCAGCCAAGAATCGGGAGTGATCTCCTACGAGCAGTACTTC.

As for this clone: Other DNA sequences in the same sample also yield this CDR3. The chain recombines TRBV5-1 with TRBJ2-2; 7 positions agree with TRBD1. V shed 4 bases, J shed 3 bases, and the junction held 6 bases outside the gene matches. The CDR3 spans 15 residues. Germline CDR1 is SGHRS and CDR2 is YFSETQ. CDR3 nucleotides: TGCGCCAGCAGCCGACAGGGATCGGACACCGGGGAGCTGTTTTTT. The encoded protein is CASSRQGSDTGELFF.

V gene TRBV6-5 combines with J gene TRBJ1-2; 11 bases are shared with TRBD1. There are 15 residues in the CDR3. J was trimmed by 3 bases and V by 5 bases; bases with no gene match: 5. The V gene's germline CDR1 is MNHEY and CDR2 SVGAGI. The CDR3 DNA reads TGTGCCAGCAGTACCCGGGACAGGGGGTACTATGGCTACACCTTC. It codes for CASSTRDRGYYGYTF.